These T cell receptor beta chains were read from a single sample in a study of cytomegalovirus exposure and HLA in healthy donors. Generated by immunoSEQ multiplex PCR, the TCRdb table keeps only in-frame clones and is missing some. This sample has roughly 100,000 clones, with around 79% found just once. The sample was PBMCs. These receptors were collected from a woman in her thirties or forties in good health and CMV-seronegative. Each CDR3 is given with its conserved first and last residue. D genes are given only for firm matches. The size entry is marked missing in some rows and otherwise reads once, few, many or a size class.

clone_size,v_call,j_call,d_call,cdr3_aa
.,TRBV25-1,TRBJ1-6,.,CASSERDSPLHF
.,TRBV18,TRBJ2-1,.,CASSRLMNEQFF
.,TRBV7-2,TRBJ2-1,TRBD2,CASSSLAGLYNEQFF
.,TRBV7-3,TRBJ1-6,.,CASSTGRRGESPLHF
.,TRBV6-5,TRBJ1-1,TRBD1,CASNSDRGGNTEAFF
.,TRBV20-1,TRBJ1-5,.,CSARSQPQHF
.,TRBV6-1,TRBJ1-4,.,CASREGGAGEKLFF
few,TRBV14,TRBJ2-7,.,CASSQGLLRGGDYEQYF
.,TRBV27,TRBJ2-7,TRBD1,CASHRQGRSYEQYF
.,TRBV5-1,TRBJ2-2,TRBD2,CASSGGLAGNTGELFF
.,TRBV5-1,TRBJ2-3,.,CASLEDSSTDTQYF
.,TRBV19,TRBJ1-5,.,CASSIESQGSQPQHF
.,TRBV11-2,TRBJ2-3,TRBD2,CASSLTSGPATQYF
.,TRBV6-1,TRBJ2-7,TRBD1,CASSVTRDRNAYEQYF
.,TRBV6-5,TRBJ1-3,.,CASRPGQTSGNTIYF
few,TRBV10-1,TRBJ1-1,.,CASSGRNTEAFF
.,TRBV18,TRBJ1-2,.,CASSPFREPSYGYTF
.,TRBV9,TRBJ1-2,TRBD1,CASSVVGNPGQGGYTF
.,TRBV18,TRBJ1-1,TRBD1,CASLWTGPNTEAFF
.,TRBV6-5,TRBJ1-5,TRBD1,CASSLVQGVGQPQHF
.,TRBV5-6,TRBJ2-3,TRBD2,CASSFGLVGDTQYF
.,TRBV13,TRBJ2-7,.,CASSDLGTGSYEQYF
.,TRBV15,TRBJ1-4,.,CATSRDFRSTNEKLFF
few,TRBV6-1,TRBJ2-7,.,CASRMAGFYEQYF
.,TRBV5-1,TRBJ1-2,TRBD1,CASSPGTGEGYGYTF
.,TRBV2,TRBJ1-6,.,CASTSQGSVGNSPLHF
.,TRBV5-1,TRBJ1-2,.,CASSLESDNGYTF
.,TRBV5-8,TRBJ2-7,TRBD2,CASSPRLAGGFGEQYF
.,TRBV6-1,TRBJ1-6,TRBD1,CASSKTGGNSPLHF
.,TRBV6-6,TRBJ2-7,TRBD1,CASSRTGGPYEQYF
.,TRBV7-8,TRBJ2-5,TRBD2,CASSLGVGRGGRETQYF
few,TRBV6-1,TRBJ2-1,TRBD2,CASSRTSGGKNEQFF
.,TRBV19,TRBJ1-1,.,CASSIARSAEAFF
.,TRBV12-2,TRBJ1-6,.,CASRPTGSGPSPLHF
.,TRBV7-6,TRBJ1-2,.,CASSPAQGSEEAYGYTF
.,TRBV18,TRBJ2-5,.,CASSRSDRQETQYF
.,TRBV4-1,TRBJ1-5,TRBD1,CASSQSTGGNQPQHF
.,TRBV6-5,TRBJ2-1,.,CASSYGGSSYNEQFF
.,TRBV19,TRBJ2-2,.,CASGRNTGELFF
.,TRBV30,TRBJ2-7,TRBD1,CAWSTPRDRGNEQYF
.,TRBV5-1,TRBJ2-7,.,CASSFPGSPYEQYF
.,TRBV6-1,TRBJ1-2,TRBD1,CASSEGGTGAYGYTF
.,TRBV18,TRBJ2-7,TRBD1,CASSQGQGRPYEQYF
.,TRBV5-1,TRBJ2-1,TRBD2,CASSTARKKGTSWGNEQFF
.,TRBV5-6,TRBJ1-1,.,CASKGLGSTEAFF
.,TRBV19,TRBJ2-7,.,CASSITNGGYEQYF
medium-sized,TRBV7-9,TRBJ1-1,.,CASSFEGVGTEAFF
few,TRBV5-6,TRBJ1-1,.,CASSSRGGTEAFF
.,TRBV6-5,TRBJ1-1,TRBD1,CASSYDTDRGKLEAFF
.,TRBV21-1,TRBJ1-4,.,CARDSPAANEKLFF
.,TRBV12-5,TRBJ2-2,TRBD2,CASGLVQGTRNTGELFF
.,TRBV25-1,TRBJ1-1,.,CASSEGQGWNTEAFF
.,TRBV6-1,TRBJ2-5,TRBD2,CASTAAGGRETQYF
.,TRBV4-2,TRBJ1-1,TRBD1,CAITGANTEAFF
.,TRBV6-6,TRBJ2-3,TRBD2,CASRPTSGVGGDTQYF